The T cell receptor (beta chain) under discussion was sequenced for a study of T cell responses to AZD1222 COVID-19 vaccine. Germline values: CDR1 SGDLS, CDR2 YYNGEE. The CDR3 spans 15 residues. The V end was cut by 0 bases, the J end by 4 bases, with 13 bases between. Comments on this clone: The antigen is not known.

TCRdb's copy holds only in-frame clones and misses some; the assay was immunoSEQ multiplex PCR. The table has 150,000 to 200,000 clones, approximately 90% seen once; the top ten hold 0.95% to 1%. Study-level points and caveats: The repertoires were collected only after the peak T cell response. Baseline testing showed seropositivity in only six AZD1222 recipients. White British ancestry dominated among donors, who included more females, and clonal diversity was possibly underestimated. Close to half of all spike-specific TCRs reportedly target regions of the variants that are unmutated.

The chain joins TRBV9 to TRBJ1-1; possibly TRBD1 for D (5 bases). This TCR was recovered from an adult in good health. The material sequenced was peripheral blood, taken on day 0 of AZD1222 vaccination. CDR3 protein: CASSVDPAGRTEAFF. The CDR3 DNA reads as TGTGCCAGCAGCGTAGATCCCGCGGGACGCACTGAAGCTTTCTTT.